The 14 T cell receptor beta chains below come from one sample, sequenced in a study of cytomegalovirus exposure and HLA in healthy donors. The PCR contained 60 Vbeta and 13 Jbeta primers. TCRdb keeps only in-frame clones here, not all; method: immunoSEQ multiplex PCR. In the table there are around 180,000 clones, 75% to 85% of which are singletons. Sequenced sample: PBMCs. These receptor sequences come from a man under 40 in good health and CMV-seropositive.

This clone was seen more than once but under ten times. The V call is TRBV7-8, the J call TRBJ1-5; a weak D match, TRBD1 (5 bases). The CDR3 has 15 amino acids. CDR1 SGHVS and CDR2 FQNEAQ come from the germline V gene. V lost 5 bases and J lost 3, with 14 bases in between. As DNA, the CDR3 is TGTGCCAGCAGCCAGATCAGGGACTCCAATCAGCCCCAGCATTTT. The encoded protein is CASSQIRDSNQPQHF. Full variable domain (outside the CDR3, taken from reference TRBV7-8 and TRBJ1-5): GAGVSQSPRYKVAKRGQDVALRCDPISGHVSLFWYQQALGQGPEFLTYFQNEAQLDKSGLPSDRFFAERPEGSVSTLKIQRTQQEDSAVYLCASSQIRDSNQPQHFGDGTRLSIL.

The CDR3 region has the DNA TGTGCCAGCAGCATGGACAGGGAGGGACAGCCCCAGCATTTT. Protein: CASSMDREGQPQHF. The V call is TRBV7-9, the J call TRBJ1-5; TRBD1 matches at 8 bases. The CDR3 is 14 residues long. CDR1 and CDR2 (germline): SEHNR, FQNEAQ (reference sequence). Trimming removed 5 bases from V and 7 bases from J; junction bases left unmatched: 7.

The rearrangement joins TRBV19 to TRBJ2-5; 8 positions agree with TRBD2. The ends lost 9 bases at V and 5 bases at J; junction bases unmatched: 14. CDR1 LNHDA and CDR2 SQIVND come from the germline V gene (reference sequence). CDR3 size: 15 residues. The CDR3 coding sequence is TGTGCCAGCAGAGGGAGCGGGGGTCTCGGGGAGACCCAGTACTTC. Its translation: CASRGSGGLGETQYF.

The CDR3 spells CASTPRGPKTEAFF. The CDR3 nucleotides are TGTGCCAGCACGCCCAGGGGGCCTAAGACTGAAGCTTTCTTT. The V gene is TRBV6-5, the J gene TRBJ1-1; 8 bases match TRBD1. The V and J ends lost 7 bases and 5 bases, in that order; junction bases with no gene match: 9. The CDR3 runs to 14 residues. Germline CDR1 MNHEY, CDR2 SVGAGI.

This clone is medium-sized (0.01 to 0.1%) by share. The chain recombines TRBV6-4 with TRBJ1-5; D not resolved. Germline CDR1 is MRHNA and CDR2 is SNTAGT. This CDR3 is 16 amino acids long. Trimming left V 6 bases short and J 1 base short, with 16 bases between. CDR3 nucleotides: TGTGCCAGCAGCTCTTCCGCGGGAGACAGCAATCAGCCCCAGCATTTT. This gives the protein CASSSSAGDSNQPQHF.

The chain employs TRBV27 and TRBJ1-1; weak D call: TRBD1 (5 bases). This CDR3 is built from 14 residues. Germline loops: CDR1 MNHEY, CDR2 SMNVEV (reference sequence). V was pared by 2 bases and J by 8 bases, with 15 bases between. CDR3 coding DNA: TGTGCCAGCAGTTTAAAGAGCTCAGGGCTGGAAGCTTTCTTT. Amino acid sequence: CASSLKSSGLEAFF.

This sequence joins TRBV7-2 and TRBJ2-1, with 7 bases identical to TRBD1. With 5 bases clipped from V and 9 bases from J, the junction kept 10 bases outside the gene matches. The V gene's germline CDR1 is SGHTA and CDR2 FQGNSA. The CDR3 extends over 14 amino acids. The chain's CDR3 is CASSLIQGRGEQFF. In DNA, the CDR3 is TGTGCCAGCAGCCTTATACAGGGGAGAGGTGAGCAGTTCTTC. Complete variable domain (other parts from reference TRBV7-2 and TRBJ2-1): GAGVSQSPSNKVTEKGKDVELRCDPISGHTALYWYRQSLGQGLEFLIYFQGNSAPDKSGLPSDRFSAERTGGSVSTLTIQRTQQEDSAVYLCASSLIQGRGEQFFGPGTRLTVL.

V gene TRBV18 combines with J gene TRBJ2-7, with 9 bases identical to TRBD1. Germline V lookup: CDR1 KGHSH, CDR2 LQKENI. This CDR3 spans 17 amino acids. V was clipped by 3 bases and J by 2 bases; unmatched bases: 11. As DNA, the CDR3 is TGTGCCAGCTCACCTCTGGGCCCCGGGACAGGGACCTACGAGCAGTACTTC. Residues: CASSPLGPGTGTYEQYF.

The gene calls are TRBV9 and TRBJ2-2; 11 bases match TRBD2. Unmatched junction bases numbered 5, after V lost 0 bases and J lost 4 bases. The CDR3 has 17 amino acids. Germline-derived CDR1 and CDR2 are SGDLS and YYNGEE. CDR3 protein: CASSVGPSGGTTGELFF. The DNA of the CDR3 is TGTGCCAGCAGCGTAGGTCCTAGCGGGGGGACCACCGGGGAGCTGTTTTTT.

V usage is TRBV5-8 and J usage is TRBJ2-1; tentatively, D is TRBD2 (5 bases). The CDR3 is 15 residues long. CDR1 SGHTS and CDR2 YDEGEE come from the germline V gene. The ends were cut back, 5 bases at V and 2 bases at J, with 14 bases in the middle. CDR3 bases: TGTGCCAGCAGGGACCTTTTCGGGACCTACAATGAGCAGTTCTTC. This codes for CASRDLFGTYNEQFF. The full variable domain, in which reference TRBV5-8 and TRBJ2-1 provide the parts outside the CDR3, is EAGVTQSPTHLIKTRGQQATLRCSPISGHTSVYWYQQALGLGLQFLLWYDEGEERNRGNFPPRFSGRQFPNYSSELNVNALELEDSALYLCASRDLFGTYNEQFFGPGTRLTVL.

The chain combines TRBV12-5 with TRBJ2-7, with TRBD2 identical over 9 bases. The germline CDR1 and CDR2 sequences are LGHNT and FRNRAP. V shed 6 bases and J 2 bases; nucleotides not matched to a gene: 5. The CDR3 loop spans 14 amino acids. For the CDR3, the DNA is TGTGCTAGTGGGTTAGGCGGGGGGGCCTACGAGCAGTACTTC. Amino acid sequence: CASGLGGGAYEQYF. The full variable domain, its missing parts supplied by reference TRBV12-5 and TRBJ2-7, is DARVTQTPRHKVTEMGQEVTMRCQPILGHNTVFWYRQTMMQGLELLAYFRNRAPLDDSGMPKDRFSAEMPDATLATLKIQPSEPRDSAVYFCASGLGGGAYEQYFGPGTRLTVT.

This clone was seen a single time. Here the CDR3 reads CASSEVGAGGYTF. In nucleotides, the CDR3 is TGTGCCAGCAGTGAAGTGGGGGCAGGTGGCTACACCTTC. The rearrangement joins TRBV2 to TRBJ1-2; TRBD1 might be the D (6 bases). The CDR3 length is 13 residues. V lost 1 base, J lost 7 bases, and 10 bases lay in between. CDR1 and CDR2 from the germline V gene are SNHLY and FYNNEI.

V usage is TRBV27 and J usage is TRBJ2-7; TRBD2 matches at 15 bases. CDR1 is MNHEY, CDR2 SMNVEV, per germline (reference sequence). CDR3 length: 16 residues. V shed 5 bases, J shed 7 bases, and the junction held 9 bases outside the gene matches. CDR3 loop: CASSPGLAGGPWEQYF. CDR3 nucleotides: TGTGCCAGCAGTCCCGGACTAGCGGGAGGGCCATGGGAGCAGTACTTC.

The rearrangement joins TRBV4-2 to TRBJ1-4; 11 bases map to TRBD1. Germline V gene data show CDR1 as LGHNA and CDR2 as YNFKEQ. The CDR3 is made up of 17 amino acids. Trimming took 4 bases from V and 6 from J; bases not matched to a gene: 10. The CDR3 loop reads CASSPRTGGAGDEKLFF. The CDR3 nucleotides read TGTGCCAGCAGCCCCCGGACAGGGGGCGCGGGTGATGAAAAACTGTTTTTT.